The clone carrying this T cell receptor beta chain showed up just once. Antigen: not known. 60 Vbeta and 13 Jbeta primers were used in PCR. As handled by the study authors: Roughly 11 million shared chains were among the roughly 80 million unique TCR beta chains that a later analysis counted. Only in-frame clones appear in the TCRdb table, and some are missing; sequencing was by immunoSEQ multiplex PCR. That table furnishes V, J and clone size, whereas the DNA furnished D and trimming. This table has 150,000 to 200,000 clones, about 80% appearing once. The data originate from a study of cytomegalovirus exposure and HLA in healthy donors. About the research overall: Within the Caucasian-associated ancestry cluster were around four fifths of the approximately 400 genotyped donors.

Germline V CDR1 and CDR2: SGHDT, YYEEEE. Trimming stripped 2 bases from V and 5 bases from J, with 19 bases between. The CDR3 has 16 residues. General observations from the study: Later, an analysis showed that TCR beta chains associated with HLA were more clonally expanded than others that were equally common.

The sample consisted of PBMCs. This chain joins TRBV5-6 and TRBJ2-5, with D perhaps TRBD1 (6 bases). The clonotype comes from a woman in her 30s in good health and CMV-seropositive. The CDR3 spells CASSFFGQPRLETQYF. The DNA for the CDR3 is TGTGCCAGCAGCTTCTTTGGACAGCCTAGGTTGGAGACCCAGTACTTC.